One and the same sample provided the 11 T cell receptor beta chains below, sequenced in a study of cytomegalovirus exposure and HLA in healthy donors. Both 60 Vbeta primers and 13 Jbeta primers went into the PCR. Clones were read by immunoSEQ multiplex PCR, and TCRdb kept only the in-frame ones, dropping some. The sample lists 100,000 to 150,000 clones; approximately 82% were seen once. Material for sequencing was PBMCs. These receptor sequences come from a man in his fifties in good health and CMV-seronegative.

This clone has just a few counts. V and J are TRBV2 and TRBJ1-6; unclear D gene. CDR3 length equals 15 residues. V was shortened by 8 bases and J by 8 bases, with 19 bases between the two germline ends. Germline V gene data show CDR1 as SNHLY and CDR2 as FYNNEI. The DNA for the CDR3 is TGTGCCAGCCGAGGAGGGCGATTTTCGGATTCACCCCTCCACTTT. It translates to CASRGGRFSDSPLHF.

The genes are TRBV19 and TRBJ2-2, with a tentative D call TRBD2 (6 bases). Between the trimmed V and J ends, which lost 5 bases and 0 bases, there was a span of 16 bases. Germline V gene data show CDR1 as LNHDA and CDR2 as SQIVND (reference sequence). This CDR3 is built from 17 residues. CDR3 coding DNA: TGTGCCAGTAGTCTAACAAGGTGGGGGGCGAACACCGGGGAGCTGTTTTTT. This translates into CASSLTRWGANTGELFF.

The chain uses TRBV5-1 and TRBJ1-2; 8 bases are shared with TRBD1. This CDR3 contains 16 residues. Trimming at V came to 6 bases and at J to 4 bases, leaving 14 bases not matched to a gene. Germline values: CDR1 SGHRS, CDR2 YFSETQ. The DNA for the CDR3 is TGCGCCAGCACTCCGAACAGGGGGGCCATTGGCTATGGCTACACCTTC. It specifies CASTPNRGAIGYGYTF.

This sequence joins TRBV7-8 and TRBJ2-5, with unresolved D. The CDR3 runs to 13 residues. The germline V gene encodes CDR1 SGHVS and CDR2 FQNEAQ. Deletions cut 2 bases from V and 2 bases from J, with 6 bases between. CDR3 in amino acids: CASSLTRQETQYF. In DNA, the CDR3 is TGTGCCAGCAGCTTAACCAGACAAGAGACCCAGTACTTC.

The J gene is TRBJ1-5, the V gene TRBV18, with a weak D call TRBD1 (5 bases). Between the trimmed V and J ends, which lost 3 bases and 6 bases, there was a span of 12 bases. The CDR3 is made up of 14 amino acids. Germline V gene sequence: CDR1 KGHSH, CDR2 LQKENI. In DNA, the CDR3 is TGTGCCAGCTCACCCAGCGGGGGTGCTCAGCCCCAGCATTTT. As protein: CASSPSGGAQPQHF.

CDR3 coding DNA: TGTGCCAGCAGCGTAGAAAACAGTAGAGGGGAGACCCAGTACTTC. Its translation is CASSVENSRGETQYF. The rearrangement uses TRBV9 and TRBJ2-5, with D perhaps matching TRBD2 (5 bases). The V end lost 0 bases, the J end lost 5 bases, and 14 bases lay between the germline ends. Germline lookup yields CDR1 SGDLS and CDR2 YYNGEE. The CDR3 loop spans 15 amino acids.

This sequence joins TRBV5-4 and TRBJ1-4; D is perhaps TRBD1 (6 bases). Per germline, CDR1 SGHNT and CDR2 YYREEE (reference sequence). This CDR3 contains 16 residues. Trimming removed 0 bases at V and 8 bases at J, with 17 bases between. The CDR3 is CASSLGGQMAFEKLFF. The DNA for the CDR3 is TGTGCCAGCAGCTTGGGCGGACAGATGGCCTTCGAAAAACTGTTTTTT.

V is TRBV19 and J is TRBJ1-2; weak D call: TRBD1 (6 bases). The germline V and J ends were trimmed by 4 bases and 8 bases, with 20 bases remaining between them. Per the germline V gene, CDR1 is LNHDA and CDR2 is SQIVND (reference sequence). The CDR3 spans 15 residues. The CDR3, as DNA: TGTGCCAGTAGTAACAGGGCACGAGGGCCACGAGGCTACACCTTC. It codes for CASSNRARGPRGYTF. Together with reference TRBV19 and TRBJ1-2, the CDR3 gives the full variable domain: DGGITQSPKYLFRKEGQNVTLSCEQNLNHDAMYWYRQDPGQGLRLIYYSQIVNDFQKGDIAEGYSVSREKKESFPLTVTSAQKNPTAFYLCASSNRARGPRGYTFGSGTRLTVV.

The rearrangement joins TRBV5-1 to TRBJ2-2; D not resolved. CDR1 is SGHRS and CDR2 is YFSETQ in the germline V gene. With 1 base removed from V and 3 bases from J, the gap between germline ends came to 7 bases. The length of the CDR3 is 14 residues. CDR3 in DNA: TGCGCCAGCAGCTTGCGGGTGGACACCGGGGAGCTGTTTTTT. As protein: CASSLRVDTGELFF.

This clone was detected only once. The rearrangement joins TRBV6-5 to TRBJ2-5; weak D call: TRBD2 (7 bases). This CDR3 contains 15 residues. Germline assignment: CDR1 MNHEY and CDR2 SVGAGI. The germline V and J ends were trimmed by 2 bases and 7 bases, with 17 bases remaining between them. CDR3 bases: TGTGCCAGCAGTTACACAGGGTCGAGGGGGGGGACCCAGTACTTC. This gives the protein CASSYTGSRGGTQYF.

This chain uses TRBV6-1 with TRBJ1-4, with D perhaps matching TRBD1 (5 bases). This CDR3 spans 14 amino acids. Germline CDR1 reads MNHNS; CDR2 reads SASEGT. Trimming removed 1 base from V and 8 bases from J, with 11 bases in between. CDR3 protein: CASSEVGAGEKLFF. DNA of the CDR3: TGTGCCAGCAGTGAAGTAGGGGCGGGGGAAAAACTGTTTTTT.